Listed below are T cell receptor beta chains from one sample, sequenced in a study of T-cell memory formation after mild COVID-19. TCRdb re-analysed the 5' RACE reads in MiXCR, keeping a single row per CDR3 protein. The sample records 350,000 to 500,000 distinct CDR3 sequences, 15% to 20% being singletons. The material sequenced was PBMCs or a T cell subset sorted from them (not recorded which). These receptors all come from a man aged 18 to 30 who had mild COVID-19 (a few samples of this study predate the infection). Cell type and time point are not known. Each CDR3 is given with its conserved first and last residue. The D gene is left open where the match is weak. Not all rows give a size; the values are once, few, many and, for expanded clones, a class.

d_call	clone_size	j_call	v_call	cdr3_aa	cdr3_nt
NA	many	TRBJ1-5	TRBV7-9	CASSFSDQPQHF	TGTGCCAGCAGCTTTTCTGATCAGCCCCAGCATTTT
NA	NA	TRBJ2-3	TRBV11-2	CASSLLLATDTQYF	TGTGCCAGCAGCTTACTGCTAGCGACAGATACGCAGTATTTT
NA	few	TRBJ2-2	TRBV27	CASRGADTGELFF	TGTGCCAGCAGAGGAGCTGACACCGGGGAGCTGTTTTTT
TRBD2	NA	TRBJ2-1	TRBV18	CASSPIGGDRNEQFF	TGTGCCAGCTCACCAATCGGGGGGGATAGGAATGAGCAGTTCTTC
NA	NA	TRBJ1-2	TRBV9	CASSGRSGLGNYGYTF	TGTGCCAGCAGCGGTAGGTCAGGCCTCGGGAACTATGGCTACACCTTC
NA	NA	TRBJ1-1	TRBV28	CASSYPGLGLTFF	TGTGCCAGCAGTTACCCGGGACTGGGTCTGACTTTCTTT
NA	many	TRBJ2-3	TRBV15	CATSRDRVDTQYF	TGTGCCACCAGCAGAGATAGGGTAGATACGCAGTATTTT
NA	NA	TRBJ1-4	TRBV4-1	CASSRRLLDGNEKLFF	TGCGCCAGCAGCCGACGCCTGTTGGACGGTAATGAAAAACTGTTTTTT
TRBD2	NA	TRBJ2-5	TRBV7-9	CASVTSGNQETQYF	TGTGCCAGTGTGACTAGCGGCAACCAAGAGACCCAGTACTTC
NA	many	TRBJ2-3	TRBV6-6	CASRRDPPDTQYF	TGTGCCAGCAGACGTGACCCGCCGGATACGCAGTATTTT
NA	few	TRBJ1-2	TRBV30	CAWSVIQRRVSYTF	TGTGCCTGGAGTGTGATTCAGCGGAGAGTTAGCTACACCTTC
TRBD1	NA	TRBJ2-7	TRBV18	CASSHRDRSSYEQYF	TGTGCCAGCTCTCACCGGGACAGGAGCTCCTACGAGCAGTACTTC
NA	few	TRBJ2-3	TRBV20-1	CSARPPTTSTDTQYF	TGCAGTGCTCGACCCCCTACTACTAGCACAGATACGCAGTATTTT
NA	NA	TRBJ2-5	TRBV13	CASSLGPRGGETQYF	TGTGCCAGCAGCTTAGGCCCCCGGGGAGGAGAGACCCAGTACTTC
TRBD2	NA	TRBJ2-4	TRBV7-2	CASSSGGMGYIQYF	TGTGCCAGCAGCTCGGGGGGGATGGGATACATTCAGTACTTC
NA	few	TRBJ2-5	TRBV18	CASSLTGQKETQYF	TGTGCCAGCTCACTGACTGGACAGAAAGAGACCCAGTACTTC
TRBD1	few	TRBJ1-5	TRBV6-2/TRBV6-3	CASSEHGQGVWNQPQHF	TGTGCCAGCAGTGAACACGGACAGGGAGTATGGAATCAGCCCCAGCATTTT
NA	NA	TRBJ2-1	TRBV5-1	CASSLAPGANNEQFF	TGCGCCAGCAGCTTGGCCCCAGGGGCTAACAATGAGCAGTTCTTC